The clone carrying this T cell receptor beta chain has just a few counts. The antigen is unknown. Exclusion of a patient resulted from uncontrolled infection, other autoimmune disease, pregnancy or lactation. The data were obtained in a study of T cells in Graves' hyperthyroidism and ophthalmopathy. Study results and caveats: Most clonotypes expanded in the thyroid (above 0.001) were also present in blood. Model-based prediction identified ophthalmopathy a median 6.5 months prior to its onset.

Amplification yielded TCR beta CDR3 regions, with RNA transcripts as the source. The HTBI set primed first-round TCR CDR3 RT-PCR. Using its own MiXCR run on the multiplex PCR reads, TCRdb lists one record per CDR3 protein. Counted here are 350,000 to 400,000 distinct CDR3 sequences, just under 15% occurring once; the ten biggest clones make up approximately 30%. The CDR3 is 14 residues long. Trimming removed 3 bases at V and 1 base at J, with 9 bases between. Germline V gene sequence: CDR1 MNHGY, CDR2 SVAAGI. This receptor was identified in a woman in her 30s with Graves' hyperthyroidism. The specimen was blood. V gene TRBV6-9 combines with J gene TRBJ2-5; D tentatively fits TRBD1 or TRBD2 (7 bases each). CDR3 nucleotides: TGTGCCAGCAGTTACAGGGGGGGCCAAGAGACCCAGTACTTC. Translated, it gives CASSYRGGQETQYF.